A selection of T cell receptor beta chains follows, all from one sample in a study of technical replicates of blood from a handful of donors. Sequenced by immunoSEQ multiplex PCR; TCRdb stores in-frame clones only, minus some. The table shows roughly 80,000 clones, with nearly 96% occurring only once. Sequenced: T cells isolated from PBMCs. The receptors here all came from a human donor in good health. CDR3s include the opening cysteine and the closing phenylalanine or tryptophan. D genes are given only for firm matches. Expanded clones are given a class, and other clones once, few, many or no size at all.

v_gene,j_gene,abundance,d_gene,CDR3aa,CDR3nt
TRBV10-2,TRBJ2-1,NA,TRBD2,CASSESIWGLLKTSGRTNEQFF,TGCGCCAGCAGTGAGTCGATCTGGGGCCTCCTTAAAACTAGCGGGAGAACGAATGAGCAGTTCTTC
TRBV5-1,TRBJ1-2,NA,NA,CASSLDRSNYGYTF,TGCGCCAGCAGCTTAGACAGGTCAAACTATGGCTACACCTTC
TRBV4-1,TRBJ1-1,once,NA,CASSQVAEAFF,TGCGCCAGCAGCCAAGTAGCTGAAGCTTTCTTT
TRBV15,TRBJ2-1,NA,TRBD2,CATSTLAGGYNEQFF,TGTGCCACCAGCACTCTAGCGGGAGGATACAATGAGCAGTTCTTC
TRBV6-6,TRBJ1-1,NA,TRBD1,CASSNGAGGGGTEAFF,TGTGCCAGCAGCAACGGGGCAGGGGGAGGTGGCACTGAAGCTTTCTTT
TRBV14,TRBJ2-2,NA,TRBD1,CASSQFVDRPTGELFF,TGTGCCAGCAGCCAATTTGTGGACAGGCCCACCGGGGAGCTGTTTTTT
TRBV6-6,TRBJ2-1,NA,TRBD2,CASKIAGEGSYNEQFF,TGTGCCAGCAAAATAGCGGGAGAAGGATCCTACAATGAGCAGTTCTTC
TRBV28,TRBJ1-3,NA,TRBD1,CASSTTGGSGNTIYF,TGTGCCAGCAGTACAACAGGGGGCTCGGGAAACACCATATATTTT
TRBV18,TRBJ1-5,NA,NA,CASSPGGPMSNQPQHF,TGTGCCAGCTCACCGGGAGGCCCCATGAGCAATCAGCCCCAGCATTTT
TRBV5-1,TRBJ1-3,NA,NA,CASSFTPQGPGNTIYF,TGCGCCAGCAGCTTTACCCCACAGGGACCTGGAAACACCATATATTTT
TRBV9,TRBJ1-2,once,NA,CASSVAGEGYGYTF,TGTGCCAGCAGCGTAGCAGGGGAAGGCTATGGCTACACCTTC
TRBV29-1,TRBJ1-1,NA,TRBD1,CSVEAGGTEAFF,TGCAGCGTTGAAGCAGGGGGCACTGAAGCTTTCTTT
TRBV28,TRBJ2-1,once,TRBD2,CASSSHSGRAGRIEQFF,TGTGCCAGCAGTTCCCATAGCGGGAGGGCCGGGAGGATAGAGCAGTTCTTC
TRBV7-9,TRBJ2-3,NA,TRBD2,CASSSLTSGSTDTQYF,TGTGCCAGCAGCTCATTGACTAGCGGGAGTACAGATACGCAGTATTTT
TRBV25-1,TRBJ1-2,NA,NA,CASRETGASYGYTF,TGTGCCAGCAGAGAGACAGGAGCCTCCTATGGCTACACCTTC
TRBV5-1,TRBJ2-7,NA,TRBD1,CASSLVQGRTYEQYF,TGCGCCAGCAGCTTGGTACAGGGGCGAACCTACGAGCAGTACTTC
TRBV7-2,TRBJ2-7,NA,TRBD2,CASSLARLAGDTYEQYF,TGTGCCAGCAGCTTAGCCCGACTAGCGGGAGACACCTACGAGCAGTACTTC
TRBV11-3,TRBJ2-5,NA,TRBD1,CASSRNGQAQETQYF,TGTGCCAGCAGCCGAAATGGACAGGCCCAAGAGACCCAGTACTTC
TRBV11-3,TRBJ2-1,NA,TRBD2,CASSLDPASGTYNEQFF,TGTGCCAGCAGCTTAGACCCGGCTAGCGGGACTTACAATGAGCAGTTCTTC
TRBV7-3,TRBJ1-2,NA,NA,CASSLGRGYGYTF,TGTGCCAGCAGCTTAGGCAGGGGCTATGGCTACACCTTC
TRBV2,TRBJ2-3,NA,TRBD1,CASTMRDRTTDTQYF,TGTGCCAGCACCATGCGGGACAGGACGACAGATACGCAGTATTTT
TRBV28,TRBJ2-1,NA,TRBD2,CASSSGLGRLNEQFF,TGTGCCAGCAGTTCGGGACTAGGGAGGCTAAATGAGCAGTTCTTC
TRBV7-8,TRBJ1-2,NA,NA,CASSLVGTPRDYGYTF,TGTGCCAGCAGCTTAGTCGGGACACCCCGTGACTATGGCTACACCTTC
TRBV28,TRBJ2-3,few,TRBD1,CASRASQGAGTDTQYF,TGTGCCAGCAGGGCCTCTCAGGGGGCTGGGACAGATACGCAGTATTTT
TRBV7-9,TRBJ1-3,NA,TRBD1,CASSPQPGQGSGNTIYF,TGTGCCAGCAGTCCACAACCGGGACAGGGGTCTGGAAACACCATATATTTT
TRBV6-1,TRBJ2-1,NA,TRBD1,CASSGTEYYNEQFF,TGTGCCAGCTCCGGGACAGAGTACTACAATGAGCAGTTCTTC
TRBV19,TRBJ2-1,NA,NA,CASSIVHGFGKFF,TGTGCCAGTAGTATAGTCCACGGGTTCGGTAAGTTCTTC
TRBV30,TRBJ2-7,NA,NA,CAWMRDSTYEQYF,TGTGCCTGGATGCGGGACAGTACCTACGAGCAGTACTTC
TRBV19,TRBJ1-2,NA,TRBD1,CASSVNRGSGYTF,TGTGCCAGTAGTGTGAACAGGGGCTCGGGCTACACCTTC
TRBV6-5,TRBJ1-1,NA,NA,CASSYASGSRDTEAFF,TGTGCCAGCAGTTACGCCTCCGGGTCCAGGGACACTGAAGCTTTCTTT
TRBV27,TRBJ2-3,NA,TRBD2,CASSFSGSPTDTQYF,TGTGCCAGCAGTTTTAGCGGGAGTCCCACAGATACGCAGTATTTT
TRBV6-6,TRBJ1-5,NA,TRBD1,CASSYSGDRHQPQHF,TGTGCCAGCAGTTACTCGGGGGACAGGCATCAGCCCCAGCATTTT
TRBV19,TRBJ1-5,NA,NA,CATAQLSNQPQHF,TGTGCCACCGCACAACTAAGCAATCAGCCCCAGCATTTT
TRBV6-6,TRBJ2-3,NA,NA,CASTLGALAYF,TGTGCCAGCACCCTGGGGGCCCTCGCGTATTTT
TRBV19,TRBJ1-1,NA,NA,CASSGGLMNTEAFF,TGTGCCAGTAGTGGAGGGTTGATGAACACTGAAGCTTTCTTT
TRBV18,TRBJ1-5,NA,NA,CASSPEEQPQHF,TGTGCCAGCTCACCCGAGGAACAGCCCCAGCATTTT
TRBV11-2,TRBJ1-1,NA,NA,CASSLEQGITEAFF,TGTGCCAGCAGCCTTGAACAGGGAATCACTGAAGCTTTCTTT
TRBV14,TRBJ2-7,NA,TRBD2,CASSPGLAASGTTYEQYF,TGTGCCAGCAGCCCGGGACTAGCGGCCAGTGGGACCACCTACGAGCAGTACTTC
TRBV19,TRBJ1-1,NA,NA,CASHHRGPPEAFF,TGTGCCAGCCATCATAGGGGCCCTCCTGAAGCTTTCTTT
TRBV7-3,TRBJ2-3,NA,NA,CASSLNGLTDTQYF,TGTGCCAGCAGCTTAAATGGGCTCACAGATACGCAGTATTTT
TRBV4-2,TRBJ2-1,NA,NA,CASSPEAATLSSYNEQFF,TGTGCCAGCAGCCCCGAAGCGGCTACCCTGAGCTCCTACAATGAGCAGTTCTTC
TRBV11-3,TRBJ2-7,NA,NA,CASSFIGSADEQYF,TGTGCCAGCAGCTTTATCGGTTCCGCGGACGAGCAGTACTTC
TRBV4-2,TRBJ2-3,NA,NA,CASSQENVAGTQYF,TGTGCCAGCAGCCAAGAAAATGTAGCCGGTACGCAGTATTTT
TRBV5-6,TRBJ2-2,NA,TRBD1,CASSPQGQATGELFF,TGTGCCAGCAGCCCGCAAGGACAGGCGACCGGGGAGCTGTTTTTT
TRBV9,TRBJ2-7,NA,TRBD1,CASSPQGQSYEQYF,TGTGCCAGCAGCCCCCAGGGACAGTCCTACGAGCAGTACTTC
TRBV19,TRBJ1-5,once,TRBD1,CASRIQGNQPQHF,TGTGCCAGTCGAATACAGGGGAATCAGCCCCAGCATTTT
TRBV5-4,TRBJ2-7,NA,TRBD2,CASSLTSGRPYEQYF,TGTGCCAGCAGCTTAACTAGCGGGAGGCCATACGAGCAGTACTTC
TRBV28,TRBJ2-7,NA,NA,CASRSTGGLYEQYF,TGTGCCAGCAGGTCTACAGGGGGACTATACGAGCAGTACTTC
TRBV30,TRBJ1-1,NA,NA,CACFGLVMAFF,TGTGCCTGCTTTGGACTCGTAATGGCTTTCTTT
TRBV14,TRBJ1-2,NA,NA,CASSQGAGKNYGYTF,TGTGCCAGCAGCCAGGGGGCAGGGAAAAACTATGGCTACACCTTC
TRBV4-2,TRBJ2-7,NA,NA,CASRPPDSHEQYF,TGTGCCAGCAGGCCACCGGACAGCCACGAGCAGTACTTC
TRBV11-2,TRBJ2-1,NA,NA,CASSSQGSSSTYNEQFF,TGTGCCAGCAGCTCCCAAGGGAGTAGTAGCACCTACAATGAGCAGTTCTTC
TRBV7-8,TRBJ1-5,NA,NA,CASTKGGVVGQPQHF,TGTGCCAGCACCAAGGGGGGGGTTGTAGGCCAGCCCCAGCATTTT
TRBV5-4,TRBJ1-3,NA,TRBD1,CASSPGTGLNTIYF,TGTGCCAGCAGCCCGGGGACAGGTTTAAACACCATATATTTT
TRBV9,TRBJ1-2,NA,NA,CASSVGIDNNYGYTF,TGTGCCAGCAGCGTAGGGATCGACAATAACTATGGCTACACCTTC
TRBV6-6,TRBJ1-2,NA,NA,CASSYPEAANYGYTF,TGTGCCAGCAGTTACCCAGAGGCGGCTAACTATGGCTACACCTTC